This TCR beta chain was recorded in a study of T cells after yellow fever vaccination. Study-wide findings and caveats: In post-booster samples, most primary-vaccination clones reappeared (just under 97% CD4, 88% CD8). Repertoires obtained by FACS sorting could include abundant clonotypes that entered as contaminants from the bulk population.

TCRdb re-analysed the 5' RACE reads in MiXCR, keeping a single row per CDR3 protein. The data show about 320,000 distinct CDR3 sequences, approximately 12% seen once. This clonotype was found many times. Its antigen is not identified. CDR3 length: 13 residues. Trimming removed 4 bases at V and 2 bases at J, with 8 bases between. Material: CD4+ T cells sorted from PBMCs, obtained 15 days after the yellow fever booster vaccination. The gene calls are TRBV12-3 or TRBV12-4 and TRBJ2-5; perhaps TRBD1 as D (6 bases). This TCR was recovered from a man in his late teens or twenties who received the YFV17D yellow fever vaccine. The CDR3 loop reads CASSWGRQETQYF. For the CDR3, the DNA is TGTGCCAGCAGTTGGGGGCGGCAAGAGACCCAGTACTTC.